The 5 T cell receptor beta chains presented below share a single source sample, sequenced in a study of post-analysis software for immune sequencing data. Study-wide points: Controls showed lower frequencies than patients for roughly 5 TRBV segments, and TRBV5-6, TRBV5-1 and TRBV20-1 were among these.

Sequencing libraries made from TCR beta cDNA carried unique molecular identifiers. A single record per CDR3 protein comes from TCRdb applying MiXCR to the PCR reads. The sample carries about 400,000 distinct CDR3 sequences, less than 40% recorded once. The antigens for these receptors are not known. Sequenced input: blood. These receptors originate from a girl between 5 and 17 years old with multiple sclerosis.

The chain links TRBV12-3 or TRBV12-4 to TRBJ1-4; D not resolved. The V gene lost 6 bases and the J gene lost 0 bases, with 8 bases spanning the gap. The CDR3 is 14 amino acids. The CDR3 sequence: CASRFSTTNEKLFF. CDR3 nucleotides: TGTGCCAGCAGGTTTAGTACAACTAATGAAAAACTGTTTTTT.

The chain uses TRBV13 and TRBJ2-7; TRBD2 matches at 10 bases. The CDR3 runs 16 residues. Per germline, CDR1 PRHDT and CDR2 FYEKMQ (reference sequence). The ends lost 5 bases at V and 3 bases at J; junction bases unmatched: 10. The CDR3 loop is CASSPRPSSGGYEQYF. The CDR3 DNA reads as TGTGCCAGCAGCCCCCGTCCCTCTAGCGGGGGCTACGAGCAGTACTTC.

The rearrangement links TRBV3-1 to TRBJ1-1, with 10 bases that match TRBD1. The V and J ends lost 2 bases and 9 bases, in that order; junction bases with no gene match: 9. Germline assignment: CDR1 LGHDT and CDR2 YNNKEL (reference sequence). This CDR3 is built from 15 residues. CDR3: CASSQSDRGPIKAFF. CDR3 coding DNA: TGTGCCAGCAGCCAATCTGACAGGGGGCCTATCAAAGCTTTCTTT.

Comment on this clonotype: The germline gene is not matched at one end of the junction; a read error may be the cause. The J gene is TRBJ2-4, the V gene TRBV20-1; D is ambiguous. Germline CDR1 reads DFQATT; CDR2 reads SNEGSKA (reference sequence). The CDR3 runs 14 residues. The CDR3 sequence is CSAREGTGKSIQYF. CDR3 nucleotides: TGCAGTGCTAGAGAAGGCACGGGCAAAAGCATTCAGTACTTC.

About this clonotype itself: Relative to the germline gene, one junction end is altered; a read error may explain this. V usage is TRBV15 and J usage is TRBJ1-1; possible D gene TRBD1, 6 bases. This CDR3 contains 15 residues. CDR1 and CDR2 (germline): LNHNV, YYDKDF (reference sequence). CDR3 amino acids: CATSRDEGVNTEAFF. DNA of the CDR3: TGTGCCACCAGCAGAGATGAGGGGGTGAATACTGAAGCTTTCTTT.